This T cell receptor (beta chain) is drawn from a study of identical twins. General observations from the study: The analysis was cross-sectional rather than longitudinal within donors. Among monozygotic twins, out-of-frame TCR alpha sharing exceeded what models predicted. Out-of-frame alpha sequences common to twins exhibited an excess of low generation probability.

A template switching step contributed a universal primer site, while unique molecular identifiers were present in the cDNA. Using its own MiXCR run on the 5' RACE reads, TCRdb lists one record per CDR3 protein. The data show approximately 1.8 million distinct CDR3 sequences, less than 40% seen once. Comment on this clonotype: Its antigen remains unknown.

Germline V gives CDR1 SQVTM, CDR2 ANQGSEA. This CDR3 contains 12 residues. This TCR was recovered from a newborn girl in good health. The V gene is TRBV29-1, the J gene TRBJ1-1, with D perhaps TRBD1 (5 bases). The sample was cord blood. The CDR3 DNA follows: TGCAGGGCGGGGGGTTACAACACTGAAGCTTTCTTT. This encodes CRAGGYNTEAFF.